These 32 T cell receptor beta chains share one sample of origin, sequenced in a study of molecular identifiers for immune sequencing clone quantification (dated by TCRdb to about 2018). Libraries were constructed by PCR. Sequencing instrument: Illumina HiSeq 4000. The public reads were reanalyzed by TCRdb: fastp trimming at Q25, MiXCR alignment, in-frame beta chains only. Rows are combined by CDR3 protein, so each entry shows the most common genes and DNA. This sample has around 460,000 distinct CDR3 sequences in its table, and over 20% of those were observed once. Jointly, the top ten make up about 0.8% of the sample. The sample comprised naive CD8+ T cells from blood, with Jurkat cell RNA spiked in. The cell subset or site label for this specimen denotes: FACS-sorted CD8+CD4-CCR7+CD45RA+ naive T cells. These receptors were taken from a human donor in good health. Some libraries in this study had Jurkat cell RNA spiked in.

This clonotype came up a few times. This chain uses TRBV5-1 with TRBJ2-7; unclear D gene. This CDR3 comprises 13 residues. V lost 0 bases and J lost 0, with 4 bases in between. CDR1 and CDR2 (germline): SGHRS, YFSETQ. CDR3 DNA: TGCGCCAGCAGCTTGGAAACCTCCTACGAGCAGTACTTC. Protein sequence: CASSLETSYEQYF.

V usage is TRBV2 and J usage is TRBJ2-7; possible D gene TRBD2, 5 bases. V was trimmed by 7 bases and J by 4 bases, leaving 20 bases between them. Germline values: CDR1 SNHLY, CDR2 FYNNEI. The CDR3 has 15 amino acids. The CDR3 DNA sequence: TGTGCCAGCATGGCTATGAGGGCTAGCCGGTACGAGCAGTACTTC. Residues: CASMAMRASRYEQYF.

This clonotype has only a few counts. The chain recombines TRBV27 with TRBJ2-7, with 8 bases identical to TRBD2. V shed 0 bases, J shed 7 bases, and the junction held 8 bases outside the gene matches. Germline V gene sequence: CDR1 MNHEY, CDR2 SMNVEV (reference sequence). The CDR3 is 15 amino acids. Written as DNA, the CDR3 is TGTGCCAGCAGTTTATCGTTTAGCGGGGCCCAGGAGCAGTACTTC. It specifies CASSLSFSGAQEQYF.

The rearrangement joins TRBV9 to TRBJ1-1; the match to TRBD1 covers 11 bases. The V gene end was trimmed by 0 bases and the J gene end by 4 bases; junction bases not matched to a gene: 2. The germline V gene has CDR1 SGDLS and CDR2 YYNGEE. The CDR3 totals 15 residues. The CDR3 DNA sequence: TGTGCCAGCAGCGTAGGTGGACAGGGGGCCACTGAAGCTTTCTTT. Residues: CASSVGGQGATEAFF.

This clonotype was recorded a few times. The J gene is TRBJ2-7, the V gene TRBV27, with a weak D call TRBD2 (5 bases). V lost 1 base and J lost 0, with 10 bases in between. Germline loops: CDR1 MNHEY, CDR2 SMNVEV (reference sequence). The CDR3 contains 15 residues. The CDR3 loop is CASSLWGEDSYEQYF. CDR3 coding DNA: TGTGCCAGCAGTTTATGGGGAGAAGACTCCTACGAGCAGTACTTC.

This clonotype was counted ten times or more. V usage is TRBV4-3 and J usage is TRBJ1-3, with D unclear. Trimming removed 7 bases from V and 0 bases from J, with 13 bases in between. This CDR3 comprises 15 residues. Germline V gene lookup returns CDR1 LGHNA and CDR2 YSLEER. The CDR3 loop is CASTSWVSSGNTIYF. The DNA of the CDR3 is TGCGCCAGCACCTCGTGGGTGAGCTCTGGAAACACCATATATTTT.

This clonotype was recorded at least ten times. The J gene is TRBJ1-1, the V gene TRBV25-1; D remains ambiguous. Germline CDR1 reads MGHDK; CDR2 reads SYGVNS. This CDR3 spans 15 amino acids. Trimming stripped 2 bases from V and 3 bases from J, with 13 bases between. The CDR3 DNA sequence: TGTGCCAGCAGTGAAACGGTAGGGATGGACACTGAAGCTTTCTTT. Its protein product is CASSETVGMDTEAFF.

This clonotype was recorded many times. The chain joins TRBV4-1 to TRBJ2-3; TRBD2 matches 8 bases. Germline-derived CDR1 and CDR2 are MGHRA and YSYEKL. After removal of 3 bases from V and 3 bases from J, the junction contained 14 bases not matched to a gene. CDR3 size: 18 residues. CDR3 region: CASSQAGTRFIRTDTQYF. CDR3 DNA sequence: TGCGCCAGCAGCCAGGCCGGGACTAGGTTTATCAGGACAGATACGCAGTATTTT.

The rearrangement links TRBV5-5 to TRBJ2-7; TRBD1 might be the D (6 bases). Germline CDR1 reads SGHKS; CDR2 reads YYEKEE (reference sequence). This CDR3 is 13 amino acids long. The ends were cut back, 2 bases at V and 5 bases at J, with 11 bases in the middle. CDR3 bases: TGTGCCAGCAGCTTCGGTGGGGGCGACGAGCAGTACTTC. It specifies CASSFGGGDEQYF.

The V call is TRBV10-3, the J call TRBJ1-1; D perhaps matches TRBD1 (5 bases). The CDR3 runs 14 residues. V was pared by 6 bases and J by 4 bases, with 15 bases between. The germline gives CDR1 ENHRY, CDR2 SYGVKD. The CDR3: CAISPGQGATEAFF. CDR3 coding DNA: TGTGCCATCAGCCCAGGGCAGGGCGCCACTGAAGCTTTCTTT.

The chain carries TRBV7-2 and TRBJ2-1, with TRBD2 matching over 10 bases. The CDR3 has 19 amino acids. After removal of 1 base from V and 4 bases from J, the junction contained 13 bases not matched to a gene. Germline values: CDR1 SGHTA, CDR2 FQGNSA. The DNA for the CDR3 is TGTGCCAGCAGCTTAGAGGTATTGTTTGGGACTAGCGTATACAATGAGCAGTTCTTC. It encodes CASSLEVLFGTSVYNEQFF.

This clonotype was found many times. V is TRBV5-1 and J is TRBJ1-5; D is possibly TRBD1 (6 bases). The CDR3 sequence is 15 residues long. V lost 4 bases and J 7 bases, leaving 18 bases between the germline ends. Germline V gene sequence: CDR1 SGHRS, CDR2 YFSETQ. The CDR3 here is CASSETGGRGQPQHF. In nucleotides, the CDR3 is TGCGCCAGCAGCGAAACCGGGGGGCGAGGCCAGCCCCAGCATTTT.

This clonotype was seen only a few times. The chain uses TRBV6-6 and TRBJ2-4; the D gene is possibly TRBD1 (7 bases). The CDR3 loop spans 17 amino acids. Germline assignment: CDR1 MNHNY and CDR2 SVGAGI (reference sequence). V lost 0 bases, J lost 0 bases, and 12 bases lay in between. CDR3 residues: CASSYSEGAVAKNIQYF. The CDR3 region has the DNA TGTGCCAGCAGTTACTCGGAGGGGGCTGTAGCCAAAAACATTCAGTACTTC.

About this clonotype itself: A clone one base away is much larger, so this may be a read error. The gene calls are TRBV24-1 and TRBJ1-5; tentatively, D is TRBD1 (5 bases). The length of the CDR3 is 16 residues. The V gene's germline CDR1 is KGHDR and CDR2 SFDVKD. The CDR3 region is CATSETQGSSNQPRHF. The CDR3 region has the DNA TGTGCCACCAGTGAAACGCAGGGTAGTAGCAATCAGCCCCGGCATTTT.

This clonotype showed up just once. The chain uses TRBV6-6 and TRBJ1-5; D unresolved. Germline CDR1 reads MNHNY; CDR2 reads SVGAGI (reference sequence). Trimming removed 2 bases at V and 6 bases at J, with 5 bases between. This CDR3 has 12 amino acids. CDR3 DNA sequence: TGTGCCAGCAGTTACCTGTTTCAGCCCCAGCATTTT. Its translation: CASSYLFQPQHF.

This clonotype was recorded a few times. V and J are TRBV24-1 and TRBJ2-7; 10 positions match TRBD2. The trim removed 3 bases at V and 5 bases at J, leaving 9 bases unmatched. The CDR3 runs 16 residues. CDR1 is KGHDR and CDR2 is SFDVKD in the germline V gene. CDR3 sequence reads: CATSDVTSGNLHEQYF. CDR3 DNA: TGTGCCACCAGTGATGTTACTAGCGGGAATCTCCACGAGCAGTACTTC.

In its sample, this clonotype was seen many times. This chain connects TRBV23-1 to TRBJ1-4; D gene uncertain. TRBV23-1 is assigned to the ORF class and has an uncertain function. V was cut by 2 bases and J by 10 bases, with 17 bases left in between. CDR3 length equals 15 residues. CDR3: CASSQIFKQSAKLFF. The CDR3 bases are TGCGCCAGCAGTCAAATATTCAAACAGTCGGCAAAACTGTTTTTT.

Many counts were recorded for this clonotype. The rearrangement joins TRBV27 to TRBJ2-3, with D possibly TRBD1 on 5 matching bases. The CDR3 spans 16 residues. The germline V gene has CDR1 MNHEY and CDR2 SMNVEV (reference sequence). V shed 5 bases and J shed 2 bases, with 17 bases lying between them. In nucleotides, the CDR3 is TGTGCCAGCAGTCGATCGCAGGGCTTTGACACAGATACGCAGTATTTT. Encoded protein: CASSRSQGFDTDTQYF.

This clonotype was picked up a small number of times. The chain is built from TRBV27 and TRBJ1-5; no reliable D call. CDR1 MNHEY and CDR2 SMNVEV come from the germline V gene (reference sequence). The CDR3 covers 17 residues. The V gene lost 4 bases and the J gene lost 4 bases, with 20 bases spanning the gap. The DNA of the CDR3 is TGTGCCAGCAGTTCCCGTGGGTTGGTCGGTCTAAATCAGCCCCAGCATTTT. Its translation is CASSSRGLVGLNQPQHF.

The V call is TRBV11-3, the J call TRBJ2-1; D may correspond to TRBD1 or TRBD2 (7 bases each). Trimming removed 5 bases from V and 9 bases from J, with 20 bases in between. This CDR3 is built from 15 residues. CDR1 and CDR2 from the germline V gene are SGHNT and YENEEA. The chain's CDR3 is CASSPAGSGTVEQFF. CDR3 sequence (DNA): TGTGCCAGCAGCCCCGCCGGAAGCGGGACAGTTGAGCAGTTCTTC.

This clonotype was counted at least ten times. The chain uses TRBV7-9 and TRBJ1-5, with a weak D call TRBD1 (5 bases). Between the trimmed V and J ends, which lost 1 base and 5 bases, there was a span of 12 bases. The germline V gene has CDR1 SEHNR and CDR2 FQNEAQ (reference sequence). The CDR3 sequence is 15 residues long. The CDR3 loop is CASSLGSSGYQPQHF. As DNA, the CDR3 is TGTGCCAGCAGCTTAGGATCTTCAGGGTATCAGCCCCAGCATTTT. The variable domain in full, with the rest retrieved from reference TRBV7-9 and TRBJ1-5, is DTGVSQNPRHKITKRGQNVTFRCDPISEHNRLYWYRQTLGQGPEFLTYFQNEAQLEKSRLLSDRFSAERPKGSFSTLEIQRTEQGDSAMYLCASSLGSSGYQPQHFGDGTRLSIL.

A note on this clonotype: Possible read error: a much larger clone is one base away. The gene calls are TRBV15 and TRBJ2-3; perhaps TRBD1 as D (5 bases). Germline V gives CDR1 LNHNV, CDR2 YYDKDF (reference sequence). The CDR3 is made up of 18 amino acids. The CDR3 region is CATSRDWGTTANTGTQYF. CDR3 sequence (DNA): TGTGCCACCAGCAGAGATTGGGGCACTACAGCCAACACAGGTACGCAGTATTTT.

The chain uses TRBV18 and TRBJ2-3; 8 nucleotides agree with TRBD1. The CDR3 is 14 residues long. The ends lost 3 bases at V and 5 bases at J; junction bases unmatched: 4. Germline V gene lookup returns CDR1 KGHSH and CDR2 LQKENI. The CDR3 DNA reads TGTGCCAGCTCACCGGACAGGGCAGGAGATACGCAGTATTTT. Its translation is CASSPDRAGDTQYF.

V is TRBV9 and J is TRBJ2-1; D unresolved. V shed 3 bases and J shed 1 base, with 11 bases lying between them. Germline CDR1 and CDR2: SGDLS and YYNGEE. This CDR3 has 15 amino acids. DNA for the CDR3: TGTGCCAGCAGCGCTCATGACTGGTCCTACAATGAGCAGTTCTTC. It is translated as CASSAHDWSYNEQFF.

This clonotype came up many times. The chain is built from TRBV20-1 and TRBJ2-5; D gene ambiguous. Trimming took 0 bases from V and 0 from J, leaving 8 bases between them. This CDR3 spans 14 amino acids. Germline V lookup: CDR1 DFQATT, CDR2 SNEGSKA (reference sequence). This chain's CDR3 is CSARDTPYQETQYF. The CDR3, as DNA: TGCAGTGCTAGAGATACACCGTACCAAGAGACCCAGTACTTC.

On this clonotype: A read error may explain this, as a much larger clone is one base away. The V gene is TRBV5-4, the J gene TRBJ2-3, with 9 bases that match TRBD1. CDR1 is SGHNT and CDR2 is YYREEE in the germline V gene (reference sequence). The CDR3 totals 16 residues. CDR3 DNA sequence: TGTGCCGGCAGCTTAAGCGGGACAGGGTTAAAAGATACGCAGTATTTT. Residues: CAGSLSGTGLKDTQYF.

The chain recombines TRBV19 with TRBJ2-7; D may be TRBD1 (6 bases). Germline V lookup: CDR1 LNHDA, CDR2 SQIVND (reference sequence). V dropped 1 base and J dropped 3 bases, with 13 bases sitting between them. The CDR3 runs to 15 residues. CDR3 DNA sequence: TGTGCCAGTAGTATAGCGCAGGGGCTACTCTACGAGCAGTACTTC. It codes for CASSIAQGLLYEQYF.

Concerning this clonotype itself: A much larger clone lies a single base off, so this may be a read error. The chain links TRBV4-1 to TRBJ1-1; D call uncertain. Looked up from germline, CDR1 is MGHRA and CDR2 is YSYEKL. This CDR3 spans 15 amino acids. CDR3 loop: CASSEVLRTNNEAFF. The DNA for the CDR3 is TGCGCCAGCAGCGAAGTTTTAAGAACGAACAATGAAGCTTTCTTT.

The table lists this clonotype with many counts. DNA for the CDR3: TGCGCCAGCAGCAGCAGGACAGGCGTGAACACTGAAGCTTTCTTT. Its translation: CASSSRTGVNTEAFF. The rearrangement links TRBV5-1 to TRBJ1-1, with TRBD1 matching over 7 bases. V was clipped by 4 bases and J by 0 bases; unmatched bases: 6. CDR3 size: 15 residues. Germline CDR1 is SGHRS and CDR2 is YFSETQ.

This clonotype occurred many times. The gene calls are TRBV7-9 and TRBJ2-5; 11 nucleotides match TRBD2. Losses at the gene ends were 7 bases for V and 4 bases for J; bases not matched to a gene: 14. CDR1 is SEHNR and CDR2 is FQNEAQ in the germline V gene (reference sequence). This CDR3 contains 17 residues. CDR3 nucleotide sequence: TGTGCCAGCAACCTACAGGGTAGCGGGGGGGCGAGAGAGACCCAGTACTTC. It specifies CASNLQGSGGARETQYF.

This clonotype has only a few counts. This rearrangement joins TRBV27 to TRBJ2-7; possible D gene TRBD2, 5 bases. The CDR3 covers 14 residues. Looked up from germline, CDR1 is MNHEY and CDR2 is SMNVEV (reference sequence). Trimming removed 3 bases at V and 3 bases at J, with 12 bases between. The CDR3 is CASSFAGRFYEQYF. The CDR3 DNA reads as TGTGCCAGCAGTTTCGCGGGCAGGTTCTACGAGCAGTACTTC.

This clonotype occurred many times. The chain joins TRBV20-1 to TRBJ2-7; either TRBD1 or TRBD2 may fit D (5 bases each). Germline V gene sequence: CDR1 DFQATT, CDR2 SNEGSKA (reference sequence). Between the trimmed V and J ends, which lost 6 bases and 2 bases, there was a span of 14 bases. The CDR3 loop spans 13 amino acids. The CDR3 region is CSARRDAAYEQYF. The CDR3 DNA sequence: TGCAGTGCCCGCCGGGACGCGGCCTACGAGCAGTACTTC.